A selection of T cell receptor beta chains follows, all from one sample in a study of cytomegalovirus exposure and HLA in healthy donors. Only in-frame clones appear in the TCRdb table, and some are missing; sequencing was by immunoSEQ multiplex PCR. The sample has over 150,000 clones, 80% seen once. What was sequenced was PBMCs. These receptors all stem from a male donor in good health and CMV-seronegative. Both conserved end residues are part of each CDR3. A D gene is named only where the DNA matches it firmly. Clone size appears in some rows only: once, few, many, or a class for an expanded clone.

>TRBJ2-1|-|TRBV6-5|-
CASSYSGDEQFF
TGTGCCAGCAGTTACTCTGGAGATGAGCAGTTCTTC
>TRBJ1-4|-|TRBV6-5|TRBD1
CASRDGQVAEKLFF
TGTGCCAGCAGGGATGGACAGGTAGCTGAAAAACTGTTTTTT
>TRBJ1-2|-|TRBV5-1|-
CASSPVSLYGYTF
TGCGCCAGCAGTCCCGTGTCCCTCTATGGCTACACCTTC
>TRBJ1-2|-|TRBV7-7|-
CASSLARDGYTF
TGTGCTAGCAGCTTAGCCAGGGATGGCTACACCTTC
>TRBJ2-7|few|TRBV5-1|TRBD2
CASSMTSGAYEQYF
TGCGCCAGCAGCATGACTAGCGGCGCCTACGAGCAGTACTTC
>TRBJ1-2|-|TRBV9|-
CASSVGGSLYAGYTF
TGTGCCAGCAGCGTAGGAGGCAGCCTCTATGCGGGCTACACCTTC
>TRBJ2-1|-|TRBV11-2|-
CASSLARVVNEQFF
TGTGCCAGCAGCTTAGCCCGCGTGGTTAATGAGCAGTTCTTC
>TRBJ2-2|-|TRBV19|TRBD1
CASSRPISDRGWTGELFF
TGTGCCAGTAGTCGACCAATCTCGGACAGGGGGTGGACCGGGGAGCTGTTTTTT
>TRBJ2-6|-|TRBV7-6|-
CASSLANGSGGKAGANVLTF
TGTGCCAGCAGCTTAGCGAACGGGTCCGGGGGAAAGGCTGGGGCCAACGTCCTGACTTTC
>TRBJ2-3|-|TRBV21-1|-
CASSKESGQGDTDTQYF
TGTGCCAGCAGCAAAGAGTCGGGACAGGGGGACACAGATACGCAGTATTTT
>TRBJ1-1|few|TRBV2|TRBD1
CARSTGQGRDGAFF
TGTGCCAGGTCAACGGGACAGGGGAGGGATGGCGCTTTCTTT
>TRBJ2-7|-|TRBV5-6|-
CASSPDKDYEQYF
TGTGCCAGCAGTCCCGACAAAGACTACGAGCAGTACTTC
>TRBJ2-7|few|TRBV7-7|TRBD1
CASSRGQGAYEQYF
TGTGCTAGCAGCCGGGGACAGGGAGCCTACGAGCAGTACTTC
>TRBJ1-5|-|TRBV2|TRBD1
CASRESDRPQWPQHF
TGTGCCAGCAGGGAATCGGACAGGCCGCAATGGCCCCAGCATTTT
>TRBJ2-5|once|TRBV5-5|TRBD2
CASRGGGLAGGQETQYF
TGTGCCAGCAGAGGGGGGGGGCTAGCGGGGGGTCAAGAGACCCAGTACTTC
>TRBJ1-3|once|TRBV30|-
CAWGLGGVKGNTIYF
TGTGCCTGGGGGCTTGGGGGCGTGAAAGGAAACACCATATATTTT
>TRBJ2-5|-|TRBV5-1|-
CASSFGQGGETQYF
TGCGCCAGCAGCTTCGGGCAGGGGGGAGAGACCCAGTACTTC
>TRBJ1-5|-|TRBV7-2|-
CASSSQGANNQPQHF
TGTGCCAGCAGCTCCCAGGGCGCGAACAATCAGCCCCAGCATTTT
>TRBJ2-5|once|TRBV14|-
CASSSGLGETQYF
TGTGCCAGCAGCTCAGGGCTCGGGGAGACCCAGTACTTC
>TRBJ1-4|few|TRBV6-5|-
CASSYSSATNEKLFF
TGTGCCAGCAGTTACTCCTCTGCAACTAATGAAAAACTGTTTTTT
>TRBJ2-3|few|TRBV29-1|TRBD1
CSAFGTVTDTQYF
TGCAGCGCCTTCGGGACAGTCACAGATACGCAGTATTTT
>TRBJ1-2|once|TRBV14|-
CASSHPGEGYTF
TGTGCCAGCAGCCACCCGGGGGAAGGCTACACCTTC
>TRBJ2-1|-|TRBV5-1|TRBD1
CASRGGQGAHNEQFF
TGCGCCAGCAGAGGCGGACAGGGGGCCCACAATGAGCAGTTCTTC
>TRBJ2-3|-|TRBV9|-
CASNVGAGNTDTQYF
TGTGCCAGCAACGTAGGGGCAGGAAACACAGATACGCAGTATTTT
>TRBJ1-5|-|TRBV19|-
CASSMARGNQPQHF
TGTGCCAGTAGTATGGCCAGGGGCAATCAGCCCCAGCATTTT
>TRBJ1-2|-|TRBV4-1|-
CASSPGSLTGLGYTF
TGCGCCAGCAGCCCCGGCTCTTTAACAGGGCTGGGCTACACCTTC
>TRBJ1-4|-|TRBV27|-
CASSARQALNEKLFF
TGTGCCAGCAGTGCCCGACAGGCGCTCAATGAAAAACTGTTTTTT
>TRBJ2-3|-|TRBV2|-
CASSDEPGARTDTQYF
TGTGCCAGCAGCGACGAGCCAGGGGCACGCACAGATACGCAGTATTTT
>TRBJ2-7|-|TRBV6-6|TRBD2
CASSYTGGGEQYF
TGTGCCAGCAGTTACACGGGCGGGGGCGAGCAGTACTTC
>TRBJ1-2|-|TRBV6-5|-
CASITAGAVGYTF
TGTGCCAGCATTACCGCTGGCGCGGTGGGCTACACCTTC
>TRBJ1-5|-|TRBV7-2|-
CASSSTSSNQPQHF
TGTGCCAGCAGCTCGACTAGTAGCAATCAGCCCCAGCATTTT
>TRBJ2-5|-|TRBV18|-
CASSPDSQETQYF
TGTGCCAGCTCACCGGACAGCCAAGAGACCCAGTACTTC
>TRBJ1-6|-|TRBV6-5|TRBD1
CASNTGQGVSSPLHF
TGTGCCAGCAACACCGGACAGGGGGTGAGTTCACCCCTCCACTTT